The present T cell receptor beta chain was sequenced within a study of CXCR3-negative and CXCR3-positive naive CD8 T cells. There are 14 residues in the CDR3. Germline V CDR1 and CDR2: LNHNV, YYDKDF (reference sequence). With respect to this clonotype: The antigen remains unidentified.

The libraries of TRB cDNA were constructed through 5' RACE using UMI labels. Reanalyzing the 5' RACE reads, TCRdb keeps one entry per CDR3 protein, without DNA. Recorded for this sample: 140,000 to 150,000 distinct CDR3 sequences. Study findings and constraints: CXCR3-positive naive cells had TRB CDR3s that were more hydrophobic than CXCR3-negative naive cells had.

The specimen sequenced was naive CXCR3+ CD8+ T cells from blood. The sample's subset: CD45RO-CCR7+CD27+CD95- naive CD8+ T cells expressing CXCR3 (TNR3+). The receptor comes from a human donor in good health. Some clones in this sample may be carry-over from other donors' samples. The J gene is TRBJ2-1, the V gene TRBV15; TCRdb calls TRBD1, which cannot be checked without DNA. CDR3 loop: CATSREQGAYEQFF.